Included here is one T cell receptor (beta chain) sequence, with context. No antigen is known for it. CDR3 length: 17 residues. V gave up 0 bases and J gave up 3 bases; unmatched junction bases: 8. Germline V CDR1 and CDR2: MNHEY, SVGAGI. The sample comes from a study of T cell repertoires in cytomegalovirus infection. In the study overall: HLA-B-restricted CMV epitopes that are well studied, plus recently identified HLA-C-restricted ones, were used by the study. Both a matching HLA type and CMV infection were indicated by public TCR beta signatures.

General study points: CMV-specific HLA-C-restricted TCR beta clonotypes dominated the ex vivo response.

TCRdb re-analysed the reads in MiXCR, keeping a single row per CDR3 protein. The sample shows about 920,000 distinct CDR3 sequences, around 29% of them seen only once. The rearrangement uses TRBV6-5 and TRBJ2-3; TRBD2 matches 8 bases. This clonotype was sampled from a human donor in good health (CMV status not recorded). Some clones in this sample may be carry-over from other donors' samples. The input for sequencing was cultured CD8+ T cells from PBMCs, taken from culture after CMV antigen stimulation. The CDR3 sequence is CASSYSLASGRTDTQYF. The CDR3 DNA sequence: TGTGCCAGCAGTTACTCCCTGGCTAGCGGGCGGACAGATACGCAGTATTTT.